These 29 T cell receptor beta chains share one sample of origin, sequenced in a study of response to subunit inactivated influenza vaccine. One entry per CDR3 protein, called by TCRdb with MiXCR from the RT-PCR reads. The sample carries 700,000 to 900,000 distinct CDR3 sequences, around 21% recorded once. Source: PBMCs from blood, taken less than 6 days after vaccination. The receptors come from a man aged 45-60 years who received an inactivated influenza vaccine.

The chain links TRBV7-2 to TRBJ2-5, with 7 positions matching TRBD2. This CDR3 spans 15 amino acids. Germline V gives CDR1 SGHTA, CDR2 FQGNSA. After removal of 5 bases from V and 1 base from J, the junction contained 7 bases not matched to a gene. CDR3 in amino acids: CASSPRTRSQETQYF. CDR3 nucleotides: TGTGCCAGCAGCCCCCGGACTAGATCCCAAGAGACCCAGTACTTC.

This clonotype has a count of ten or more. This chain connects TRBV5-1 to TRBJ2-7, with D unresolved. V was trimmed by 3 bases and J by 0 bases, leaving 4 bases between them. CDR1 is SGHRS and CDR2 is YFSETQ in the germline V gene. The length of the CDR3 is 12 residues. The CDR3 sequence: CASSSPSYEQYF. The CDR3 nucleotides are TGCGCCAGCAGCTCCCCCTCCTACGAGCAGTACTTC.

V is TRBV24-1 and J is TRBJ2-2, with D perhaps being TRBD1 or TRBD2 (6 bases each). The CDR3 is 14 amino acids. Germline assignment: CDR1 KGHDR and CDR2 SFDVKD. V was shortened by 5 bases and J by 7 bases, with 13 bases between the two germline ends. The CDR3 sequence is CATSVGGPDGELFF. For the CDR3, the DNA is TGTGCCACCAGTGTCGGGGGCCCCGACGGGGAGCTGTTTTTT.

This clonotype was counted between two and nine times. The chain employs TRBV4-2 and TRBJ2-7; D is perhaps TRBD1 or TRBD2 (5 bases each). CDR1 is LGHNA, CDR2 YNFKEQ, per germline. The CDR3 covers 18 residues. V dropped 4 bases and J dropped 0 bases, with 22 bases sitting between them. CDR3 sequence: CASSRGRDEGRLSYEQYF. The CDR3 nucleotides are TGTGCCAGCAGCCGCGGAAGAGATGAGGGACGCCTCTCCTACGAGCAGTACTTC.

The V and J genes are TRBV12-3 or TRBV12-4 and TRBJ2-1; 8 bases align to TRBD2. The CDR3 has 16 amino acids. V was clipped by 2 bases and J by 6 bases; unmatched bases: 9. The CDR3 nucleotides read TGTGCCAGCAGTTTAAGGGGACTAGGGCCAGCCAATGAGCAGTTCTTC. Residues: CASSLRGLGPANEQFF.

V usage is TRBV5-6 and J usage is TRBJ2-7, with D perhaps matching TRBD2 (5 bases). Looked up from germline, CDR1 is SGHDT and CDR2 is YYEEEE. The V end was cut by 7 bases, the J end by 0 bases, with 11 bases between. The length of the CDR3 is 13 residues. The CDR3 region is CASGLLSSYEQYF. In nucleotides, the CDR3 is TGTGCCAGCGGACTTCTTAGCTCCTACGAGCAGTACTTC. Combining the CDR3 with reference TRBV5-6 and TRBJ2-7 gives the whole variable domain DAGVTQSPTHLIKTRGQQVTLRCSPKSGHDTVSWYQQALGQGPQFIFQYYEEEERQRGNFPDRFSGHQFPNYSSELNVNALLLGDSALYLCASGLLSSYEQYFGPGTRLTVT.

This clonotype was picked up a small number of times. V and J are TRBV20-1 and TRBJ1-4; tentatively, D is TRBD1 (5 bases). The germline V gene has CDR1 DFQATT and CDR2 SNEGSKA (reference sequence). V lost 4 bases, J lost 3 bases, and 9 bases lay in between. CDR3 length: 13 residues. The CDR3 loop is CSAIREANEKLFF. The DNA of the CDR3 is TGCAGTGCTATCAGGGAGGCTAATGAAAAACTGTTTTTT.

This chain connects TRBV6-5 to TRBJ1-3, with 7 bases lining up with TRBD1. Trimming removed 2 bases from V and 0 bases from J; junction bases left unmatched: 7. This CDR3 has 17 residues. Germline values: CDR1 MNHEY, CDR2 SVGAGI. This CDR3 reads CASSYTPQGHSGNTIYF. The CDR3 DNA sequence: TGTGCCAGCAGTTACACCCCACAGGGGCACTCTGGAAACACCATATATTTT.

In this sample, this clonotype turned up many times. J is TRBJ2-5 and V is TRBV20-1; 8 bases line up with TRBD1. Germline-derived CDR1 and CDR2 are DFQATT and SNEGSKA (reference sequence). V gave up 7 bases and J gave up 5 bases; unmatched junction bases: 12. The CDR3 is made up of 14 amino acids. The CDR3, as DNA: TGCAGTGGGTATAAGGACAGGGTGGTGGAGACCCAGTACTTC. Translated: CSGYKDRVVETQYF.

The CDR3 here is CASSRPGRTDTQYF. Written as DNA, the CDR3 is TGTGCCAGCAGCCGCCCAGGACGGACAGATACGCAGTATTTT. The gene calls are TRBV7-9 and TRBJ2-3; no reliable D call. The CDR3 covers 14 residues. The germline V gene has CDR1 SEHNR and CDR2 FQNEAQ (reference sequence). Trimming took off 5 bases at V and 3 bases at J, with 12 bases between the two ends. The full variable domain, completed using reference TRBV7-9 and TRBJ2-3, is DTGVSQNPRHKITKRGQNVTFRCDPISEHNRLYWYRQTLGQGPEFLTYFQNEAQLEKSRLLSDRFSAERPKGSFSTLEIQRTEQGDSAMYLCASSRPGRTDTQYFGPGTRLTVL.

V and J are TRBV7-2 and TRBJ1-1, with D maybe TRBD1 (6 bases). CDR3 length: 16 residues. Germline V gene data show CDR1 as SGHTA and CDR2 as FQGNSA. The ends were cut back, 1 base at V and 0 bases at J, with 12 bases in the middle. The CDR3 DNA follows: TGTGCCAGCAGCTTAGTACAGGGACGGGTGAACACTGAAGCTTTCTTT. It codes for CASSLVQGRVNTEAFF.

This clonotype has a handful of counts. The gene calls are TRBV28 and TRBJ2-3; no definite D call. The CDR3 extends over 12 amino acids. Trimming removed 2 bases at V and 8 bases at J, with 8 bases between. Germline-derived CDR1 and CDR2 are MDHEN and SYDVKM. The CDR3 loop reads CASSLKGRTQYF. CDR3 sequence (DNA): TGTGCCAGCAGTTTAAAGGGTCGTACGCAGTATTTT.

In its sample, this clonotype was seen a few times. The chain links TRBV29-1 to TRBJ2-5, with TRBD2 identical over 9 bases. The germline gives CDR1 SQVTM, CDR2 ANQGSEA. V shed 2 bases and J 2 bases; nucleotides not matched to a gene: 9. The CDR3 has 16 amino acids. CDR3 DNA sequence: TGCAGCGTTGAAAGGCGGGAGGGCCGGGTGCAAGAGACCCAGTACTTC. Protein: CSVERREGRVQETQYF.

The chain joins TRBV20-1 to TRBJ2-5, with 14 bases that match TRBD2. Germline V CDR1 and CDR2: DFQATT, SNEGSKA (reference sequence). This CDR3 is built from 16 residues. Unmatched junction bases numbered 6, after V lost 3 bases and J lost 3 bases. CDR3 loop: CSASVGTSGREETQYF. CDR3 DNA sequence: TGCAGTGCTAGCGTCGGGACTAGCGGGAGAGAAGAGACCCAGTACTTC.

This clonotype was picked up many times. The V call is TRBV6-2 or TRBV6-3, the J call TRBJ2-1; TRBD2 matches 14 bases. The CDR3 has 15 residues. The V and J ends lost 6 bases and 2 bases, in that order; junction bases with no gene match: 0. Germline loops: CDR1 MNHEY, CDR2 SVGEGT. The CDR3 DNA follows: TGTGCCAGCAGGACTAGCGGGGGGGCCTACAATGAGCAGTTCTTC. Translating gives CASRTSGGAYNEQFF.

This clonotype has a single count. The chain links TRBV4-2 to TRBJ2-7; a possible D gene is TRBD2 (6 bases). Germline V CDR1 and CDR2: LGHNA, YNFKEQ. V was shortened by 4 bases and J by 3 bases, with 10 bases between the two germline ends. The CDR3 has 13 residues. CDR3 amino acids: CASSRGDLYEQYF. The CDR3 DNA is TGTGCCAGCAGCCGGGGGGACCTCTACGAGCAGTACTTC.

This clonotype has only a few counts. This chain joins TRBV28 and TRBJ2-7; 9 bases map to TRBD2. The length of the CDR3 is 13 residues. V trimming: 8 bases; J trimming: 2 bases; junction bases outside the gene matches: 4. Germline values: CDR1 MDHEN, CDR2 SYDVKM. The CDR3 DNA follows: TGTGCCAGCCTCGCGGGAGGGCCCTACGAGCAGTACTTC. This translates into CASLAGGPYEQYF.

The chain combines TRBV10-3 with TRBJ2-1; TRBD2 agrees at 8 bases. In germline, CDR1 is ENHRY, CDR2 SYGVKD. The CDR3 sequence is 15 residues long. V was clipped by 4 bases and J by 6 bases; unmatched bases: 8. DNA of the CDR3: TGTGCCATCAGTGTTCGGCTAGCGGGTTTCAATGAGCAGTTCTTC. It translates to CAISVRLAGFNEQFF.

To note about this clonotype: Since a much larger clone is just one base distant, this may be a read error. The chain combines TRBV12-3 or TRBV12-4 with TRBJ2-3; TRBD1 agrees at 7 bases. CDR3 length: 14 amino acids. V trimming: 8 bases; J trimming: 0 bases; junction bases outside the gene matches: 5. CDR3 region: CASCPGQSTDTQYF. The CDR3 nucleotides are TGTGCCAGCTGCCCGGGACAGAGCACAGATACGCAGTATTTT.

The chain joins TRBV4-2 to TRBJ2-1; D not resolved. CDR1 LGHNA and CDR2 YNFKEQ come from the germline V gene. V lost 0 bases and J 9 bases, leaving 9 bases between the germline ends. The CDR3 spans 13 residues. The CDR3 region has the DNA TGTGCCAGCAGCCAAGATTCGTGGCGTGAGCAGTTCTTC. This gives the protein CASSQDSWREQFF.

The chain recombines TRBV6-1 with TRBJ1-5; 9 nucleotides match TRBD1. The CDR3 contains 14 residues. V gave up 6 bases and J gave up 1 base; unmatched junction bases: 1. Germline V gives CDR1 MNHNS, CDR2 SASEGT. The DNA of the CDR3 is TGTGCCAGCAGGGGGACAGGGAGCAATCAGCCCCAGCATTTT. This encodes CASRGTGSNQPQHF.

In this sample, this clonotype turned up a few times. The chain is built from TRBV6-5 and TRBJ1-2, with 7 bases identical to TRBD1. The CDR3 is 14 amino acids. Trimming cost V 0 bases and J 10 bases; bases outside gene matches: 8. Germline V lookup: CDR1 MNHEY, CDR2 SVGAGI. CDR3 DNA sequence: TGTGCCAGCAGTTACTCCTCAGGGGGTTATCTCTACACCTTC. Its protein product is CASSYSSGGYLYTF.

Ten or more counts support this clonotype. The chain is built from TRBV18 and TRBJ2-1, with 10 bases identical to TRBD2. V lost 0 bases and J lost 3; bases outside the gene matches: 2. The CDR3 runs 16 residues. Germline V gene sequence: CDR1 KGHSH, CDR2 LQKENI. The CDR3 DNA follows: TGTGCCAGCTCACCACCGAAGCGGGAGGGCTACAATGAGCAGTTCTTC. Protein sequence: CASSPPKREGYNEQFF. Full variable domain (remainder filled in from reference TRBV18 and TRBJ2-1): NAGVMQNPRHLVRRRGQEARLRCSPMKGHSHVYWYRQLPEEGLKFMVYLQKENIIDESGMPKERFSAEFPKEGPSILRIQQVVRGDSAAYFCASSPPKREGYNEQFFGPGTRLTVL.

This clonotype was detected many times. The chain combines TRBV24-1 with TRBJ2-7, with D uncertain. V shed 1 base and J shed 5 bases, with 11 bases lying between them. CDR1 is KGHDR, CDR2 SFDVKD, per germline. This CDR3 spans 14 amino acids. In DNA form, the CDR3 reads TGTGCCACCAGTGATTTACCCAGGAGCAACGAGCAGTACTTC. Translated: CATSDLPRSNEQYF.

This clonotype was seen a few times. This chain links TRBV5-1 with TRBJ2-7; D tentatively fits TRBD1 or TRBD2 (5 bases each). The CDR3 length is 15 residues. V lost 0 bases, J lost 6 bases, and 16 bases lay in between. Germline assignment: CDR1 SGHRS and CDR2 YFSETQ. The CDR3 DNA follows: TGCGCCAGCAGCTTGGAATGGGGGAGTATGAGCGAGCAGTACTTC. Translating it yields CASSLEWGSMSEQYF. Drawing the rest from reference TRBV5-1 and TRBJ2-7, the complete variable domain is KAGVTQTPRYLIKTRGQQVTLSCSPISGHRSVSWYQQTPGQGLQFLFEYFSETQRNKGNFPGRFSGRQFSNSRSEMNVSTLELGDSALYLCASSLEWGSMSEQYFGPGTRLTVT.

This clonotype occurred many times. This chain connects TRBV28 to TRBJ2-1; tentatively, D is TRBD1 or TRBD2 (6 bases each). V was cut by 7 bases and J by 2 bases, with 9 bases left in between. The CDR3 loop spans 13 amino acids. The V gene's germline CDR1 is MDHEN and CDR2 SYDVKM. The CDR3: CASNGGPYNEQFF. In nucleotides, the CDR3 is TGTGCCAGCAATGGGGGGCCCTACAATGAGCAGTTCTTC.

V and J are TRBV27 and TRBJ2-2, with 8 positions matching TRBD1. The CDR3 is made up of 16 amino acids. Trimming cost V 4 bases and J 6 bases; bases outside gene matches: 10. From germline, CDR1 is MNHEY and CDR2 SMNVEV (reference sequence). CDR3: CASSYRTGPKAGELFF. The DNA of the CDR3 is TGTGCCAGCAGTTATAGGACAGGGCCAAAGGCCGGGGAGCTGTTTTTT.

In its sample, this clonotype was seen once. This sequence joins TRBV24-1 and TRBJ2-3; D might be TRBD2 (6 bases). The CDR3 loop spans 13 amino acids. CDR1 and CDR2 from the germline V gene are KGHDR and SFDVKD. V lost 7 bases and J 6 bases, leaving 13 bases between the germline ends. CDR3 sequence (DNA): TGTGCCACCAGAACTAGCAGCCCCGATACGCAGTATTTT. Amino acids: CATRTSSPDTQYF.

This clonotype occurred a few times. CDR3 residues: CASSQSLAGEMKNEQFF. The CDR3 DNA sequence: TGTGCCAGCAGCCAGTCACTAGCGGGAGAAATGAAGAATGAGCAGTTCTTC. V is TRBV11-2 and J is TRBJ2-1, with TRBD2 identical over 11 bases. The germline gives CDR1 SGHAT, CDR2 FQNNGV. This CDR3 region has 17 residues. The ends lost 5 bases at V and 7 bases at J; junction bases unmatched: 13.